What follows are 18 T cell receptor beta chains derived from one specimen sequenced in a study of response to subunit inactivated influenza vaccine. One entry per CDR3 protein, called by TCRdb with MiXCR from the RT-PCR reads. The data show about 520,000 distinct CDR3 sequences, over 9.5% seen once. The material was PBMCs from blood, obtained roughly 45 days after vaccination. These receptors originate from a man aged 45-65 years who received an inactivated influenza vaccine.

The table lists this clonotype with many counts. This chain connects TRBV7-6 to TRBJ2-1; 9 positions match TRBD2. Unmatched junction bases numbered 7, after V lost 0 bases and J lost 10 bases. The germline V gene encodes CDR1 SGHVS and CDR2 FNYEAQ. CDR3 size: 15 residues. As DNA, the CDR3 is TGTGCCAGCAGCTTAGCCCCGTCTAGCGGGACAGAGCAGTTCTTC. Its translation: CASSLAPSSGTEQFF. The full variable domain, its missing parts supplied by reference TRBV7-6 and TRBJ2-1, is GAGVSQSPRYKVTKRGQDVALRCDPISGHVSLYWYRQALGQGPEFLTYFNYEAQQDKSGLPNDRFSAERPEGSISTLTIQRTEQRDSAMYRCASSLAPSSGTEQFFGPGTRLTVL.

This clonotype appeared a single time. V and J are TRBV20-1 and TRBJ2-1; D possibly matches TRBD1 or TRBD2 (5 bases each). CDR1 and CDR2 (germline): DFQATT, SNEGSKA (reference sequence). The CDR3 length is 15 residues. Trimming left V 6 bases short and J 4 bases short, with 19 bases between. In nucleotides, the CDR3 is TGCAGTGCACGTGCCACGGGGCTAGGGTACAATGAGCAGTTCTTC. This encodes CSARATGLGYNEQFF.

This chain connects TRBV12-3 or TRBV12-4 to TRBJ2-5; perhaps TRBD1 as D (6 bases). V lost 7 bases and J lost 4, with 19 bases in between. This CDR3 has 15 residues. CDR3 sequence: CASTNRAGAGETQYF. Written as DNA, the CDR3 is TGTGCCAGCACCAACCGAGCAGGGGCGGGAGAGACCCAGTACTTC.

A few counts support this clonotype. This chain connects TRBV29-1 to TRBJ2-2; D is possibly TRBD1 (7 bases). This CDR3 spans 14 amino acids. Trimming stripped 6 bases from V and 4 bases from J, with 15 bases between. The germline V gene encodes CDR1 SQVTM and CDR2 ANQGSEA. The CDR3 reads CSVPGDRSTGELFF. The CDR3 DNA reads TGCAGCGTCCCGGGGGACAGATCCACCGGGGAGCTGTTTTTT.

V and J are TRBV9 and TRBJ2-3; 15 positions match TRBD2. The CDR3 has 17 residues. The junction had 6 bases not matched to a gene; V was cut back by 4 bases and J by 3 bases. Looked up from germline, CDR1 is SGDLS and CDR2 is YYNGEE. CDR3 sequence: CASSSGLAGGPTDTQYF. In nucleotides, the CDR3 is TGTGCCAGCAGCTCCGGACTAGCGGGGGGGCCGACAGATACGCAGTATTTT.

The gene calls are TRBV5-5 and TRBJ2-3; perhaps TRBD2 as D (5 bases). The CDR3 loop spans 18 amino acids. V was cut by 2 bases and J by 4 bases, with 23 bases left in between. In germline, CDR1 is SGHKS, CDR2 YYEKEE (reference sequence). CDR3 DNA sequence: TGTGCCAGCAGCTTCTCGGGGAGCTCAGGAGGTGGGGCAGATACGCAGTATTTT. Its protein product is CASSFSGSSGGGADTQYF.

This clonotype has a handful of counts. V usage is TRBV27 and J usage is TRBJ2-3; unclear D gene. With 5 bases removed from V and 2 bases from J, the gap between germline ends came to 8 bases. Germline-derived CDR1 and CDR2 are MNHEY and SMNVEV (reference sequence). The CDR3 contains 13 residues. CDR3 protein: CASSPWNTDTQYF. In DNA form, the CDR3 reads TGTGCCAGCAGTCCCTGGAACACAGATACGCAGTATTTT.

This clonotype was counted at least ten times. The rearrangement joins TRBV6-5 to TRBJ2-7; D might be TRBD2 (5 bases). V lost 0 bases and J lost 5, with 11 bases in between. The CDR3 has 14 residues. CDR1 MNHEY and CDR2 SVGAGI come from the germline V gene. The CDR3 DNA follows: TGTGCCAGCAGTTACTCGAGACACGGGGACGAGCAGTACTTC. This gives the protein CASSYSRHGDEQYF.

This clonotype showed up just a few times. The V gene is TRBV9, the J gene TRBJ1-2; D possibly corresponds to TRBD1 (5 bases). Germline-derived CDR1 and CDR2 are SGDLS and YYNGEE. V lost 0 bases to trimming and J lost 4 bases, with 10 bases between them. CDR3 size: 14 residues. The CDR3 region has the DNA TGTGCCAGCAGCGTAGGTGGGCAGGGCTATGGCTACACCTTC. It codes for CASSVGGQGYGYTF.

This clonotype was seen more than once but under ten times. The V gene is TRBV19, the J gene TRBJ1-1; a possible D gene is TRBD1 (5 bases). Looked up from germline, CDR1 is LNHDA and CDR2 is SQIVND (reference sequence). V gave up 6 bases and J gave up 5 bases, with 16 bases separating them. This CDR3 is 14 amino acids long. CDR3 region: CASRADGGGTEAFF. CDR3 in DNA: TGTGCCAGTAGAGCGGACGGGGGGGGTACTGAAGCTTTCTTT.

The CDR3 reads CSGYGYTF. The CDR3 region has the DNA TGCAGTGGATACGGCTACACCTTC. V and J are TRBV20-1 and TRBJ1-2; D is unclear. The CDR3 covers 8 residues. The germline V and J ends were trimmed by 7 bases and 8 bases, with 5 bases remaining between them. From germline, CDR1 is DFQATT and CDR2 SNEGSKA (reference sequence).

Remarks on this clonotype: A much bigger clone sits one base away, suggesting this may be a read error. The V gene is TRBV7-9, the J gene TRBJ2-3; a weak D match, TRBD1 (6 bases). This CDR3 spans 11 amino acids. Germline V gene data show CDR1 as SEHNR and CDR2 as FQNEAQ (reference sequence). This chain's CDR3 is CAYRERDMQYF. In DNA form, the CDR3 reads TGTGCATACAGGGAAAGAGATATGCAGTATTTT.

The chain links TRBV6-2 or TRBV6-3 to TRBJ2-7; D gene ambiguous. Trimming took off 5 bases at V and 6 bases at J, with 11 bases between the two ends. The germline V gene has CDR1 MNHEY and CDR2 SVGEGT. The CDR3 runs to 12 residues. CDR3 nucleotide sequence: TGTGCCAGCAGTACCGGTCTACGCGAGCAGTACTTC. Its translation is CASSTGLREQYF.

The chain employs TRBV5-1 and TRBJ2-1; D is perhaps TRBD1 or TRBD2 (5 bases each). CDR3 length: 16 amino acids. CDR1 and CDR2 (germline): SGHRS, YFSETQ. With 4 bases removed from V and 2 bases from J, the gap between germline ends came to 16 bases. CDR3 region: CASSQGLGAPYNEQFF. DNA for the CDR3: TGCGCCAGCAGCCAGGGCCTCGGGGCGCCCTACAATGAGCAGTTCTTC.

This clonotype came up many times. The CDR3 bases are TGCAGCGTTGTATCGGGTAGGACTGAAGCTTTCTTT. Translated, it gives CSVVSGRTEAFF. The chain links TRBV29-1 to TRBJ1-1, with D hard to call. The CDR3 contains 12 residues. Trimming took 4 bases from V and 5 from J, leaving 11 bases between them. CDR1 SQVTM and CDR2 ANQGSEA come from the germline V gene. Full variable domain (missing parts from reference TRBV29-1 and TRBJ1-1): SAVISQKPSRDICQRGTSLTIQCQVDSQVTMMFWYRQQPGQSLTLIATANQGSEATYESGFVIDKFPISRPNLTFSTLTVSNMSPEDSSIYLCSVVSGRTEAFFGQGTRLTVV.

This clonotype occurred many times. The CDR3, as DNA: TGTGCCAGCAGCTTAGAAGCCATGCAGGGCTACTACGAGCAGTACTTC. This codes for CASSLEAMQGYYEQYF. The chain employs TRBV7-2 and TRBJ2-7; tentative D call: TRBD1 (5 bases). V was trimmed by 1 base and J by 3 bases, leaving 16 bases between them. This CDR3 region has 16 residues. The germline V gene encodes CDR1 SGHTA and CDR2 FQGNSA. Full variable domain (rest looked up from reference TRBV7-2 and TRBJ2-7): GAGVSQSPSNKVTEKGKDVELRCDPISGHTALYWYRQSLGQGLEFLIYFQGNSAPDKSGLPSDRFSAERTGGSVSTLTIQRTQQEDSAVYLCASSLEAMQGYYEQYFGPGTRLTVT.

This clonotype has just a few counts. J is TRBJ2-2 and V is TRBV20-1; maybe TRBD2 (6 bases). V was trimmed by 0 bases and J by 5 bases, leaving 10 bases between them. Germline lookup yields CDR1 DFQATT and CDR2 SNEGSKA (reference sequence). The CDR3 is 14 residues long. CDR3 sequence reads: CSARDVAGTGELFF. CDR3 nucleotides: TGCAGTGCTAGAGATGTTGCGGGAACCGGGGAGCTGTTTTTT.

There are many counts of this clonotype. The chain links TRBV4-3 to TRBJ2-1, with 7 nucleotides matching TRBD2. Germline CDR1 LGHNA, CDR2 YSLEER. The trim removed 0 bases at V and 4 bases at J, leaving 6 bases unmatched. The CDR3 extends over 16 amino acids. DNA for the CDR3: TGCGCCAGCAGCCAAGATCACCCAGCGGGATACAATGAGCAGTTCTTC. Translated, it gives CASSQDHPAGYNEQFF.